One and the same sample provided the 18 T cell receptor beta chains below, sequenced in a study of cytomegalovirus exposure and HLA in healthy donors. PCR used 60 Vbeta primers and 13 Jbeta primers. Measured with immunoSEQ multiplex PCR; TCRdb has only the in-frame clones, and not every one. The sample lists roughly 200,000 clones; roughly 80% were seen once. Sequencing input: PBMCs. All receptors come from a woman aged 18-29 years in good health and CMV-seronegative.

The J gene is TRBJ1-3, the V gene TRBV6-1, with TRBD1 as a possible D gene (6 bases). Germline CDR1 reads MNHNS; CDR2 reads SASEGT. The CDR3 spans 15 residues. V lost 4 bases to trimming and J lost 0 bases, with 10 bases between them. CDR3 bases: TGTGCCAGCAGTGGAAGGGGGACCTCTGGAAACACCATATATTTT. This codes for CASSGRGTSGNTIYF.

The V call is TRBV27, the J call TRBJ2-3; no clear D. CDR1 is MNHEY and CDR2 is SMNVEV in the germline V gene (reference sequence). This CDR3 region has 13 residues. V was trimmed by 6 bases and J by 4 bases, leaving 11 bases between them. Here the CDR3 reads CASSHAGSDTQYF. The DNA of the CDR3 is TGTGCCAGCAGCCACGCCGGGTCAGATACGCAGTATTTT.

This chain connects TRBV6-1 to TRBJ2-3; 10 bases map to TRBD2. This CDR3 spans 15 amino acids. V shed 11 bases and J 1 base; nucleotides not matched to a gene: 9. Germline V CDR1 and CDR2: MNHNS, SASEGT. CDR3 region: CAGLAGAPGTDTQYF. The CDR3 region has the DNA TGTGCCGGTCTAGCGGGAGCTCCGGGCACAGATACGCAGTATTTT.

Comment on this clone: Other DNA variants within this sample encode the same CDR3. J is TRBJ2-7 and V is TRBV28; D gene unclear. The V and J ends lost 11 bases and 4 bases respectively, with 21 bases between them. Germline lookup yields CDR1 MDHEN and CDR2 SYDVKM. The CDR3 runs to 14 residues. The CDR3 region has the DNA TGTGCCTTTTTCAAGCAGAAGGCGGCATACGAGCAGTACTTC. Translation gives CAFFKQKAAYEQYF.

This clone came up a few times. The rearrangement uses TRBV4-3 and TRBJ1-5; a possible D gene is TRBD1 (5 bases). The CDR3 extends over 16 amino acids. Germline V gives CDR1 LGHNA, CDR2 YSLEER. Trimming shortened V by 0 bases and J by 2 bases, and 11 bases separated the two germline ends. CDR3: CASSQDPGHGNQPQHF. The DNA of the CDR3 is TGCGCCAGCAGCCAAGACCCAGGGCATGGCAATCAGCCCCAGCATTTT.

The chain recombines TRBV15 with TRBJ2-7; maybe TRBD2 (5 bases). V lost 0 bases to trimming and J lost 3 bases, with 12 bases between them. The CDR3 length is 15 residues. The V gene's germline CDR1 is LNHNV and CDR2 YYDKDF (reference sequence). The CDR3 region has the DNA TGTGCCACCAGCAGAGATCTAAGCGGCGGCTACGAGCAGTACTTC. Protein product: CATSRDLSGGYEQYF.

CDR3 protein: CASSLARTGGRNEQFF. The CDR3, as DNA: TGTGCCAGCAGCTTAGCAAGGACAGGGGGCAGGAATGAGCAGTTCTTC. The chain carries TRBV7-2 and TRBJ2-1; 11 nucleotides agree with TRBD1. In germline, CDR1 is SGHTA, CDR2 FQGNSA. The V segment lost 0 bases and the J segment 7 bases; nucleotides outside the gene matches: 5. The CDR3 sequence is 16 residues long.

The V and J genes are TRBV15 and TRBJ2-6; maybe TRBD2 (5 bases). The CDR3 loop spans 14 amino acids. Germline loops: CDR1 LNHNV, CDR2 YYDKDF (reference sequence). V was pared by 5 bases and J by 0 bases, with 5 bases between. The CDR3 DNA reads TGTGCCACCAGCCGGGGCTCTGGGGCCAACGTCCTGACTTTC. Protein sequence: CATSRGSGANVLTF.

The V call is TRBV5-4, the J call TRBJ2-1; 10 bases agree with TRBD1. The germline V gene has CDR1 SGHNT and CDR2 YYREEE (reference sequence). CDR3 length: 16 residues. V lost 2 bases, J lost 7 bases, and 9 bases stayed unmatched. DNA for the CDR3: TGTGCCAGCAGCTTTGACGACAGGGGGCTACGGAATGAGCAGTTCTTC. This encodes CASSFDDRGLRNEQFF.

V is TRBV9 and J is TRBJ2-3, with D maybe TRBD2 (6 bases). Between the trimmed V and J ends, which lost 2 bases and 1 base, there was a span of 11 bases. Germline CDR1 reads SGDLS; CDR2 reads YYNGEE. The CDR3 length is 15 residues. Here the CDR3 reads CASSVSGDRTDTQYF. Written as DNA, the CDR3 is TGTGCCAGCAGCGTTAGCGGAGACCGCACAGATACGCAGTATTTT.

The chain combines TRBV29-1 with TRBJ1-4; 10 bases are shared with TRBD1. Germline V gives CDR1 SQVTM, CDR2 ANQGSEA. Unmatched junction bases numbered 3, after V lost 5 bases and J lost 6 bases. This CDR3 spans 13 amino acids. CDR3 sequence reads: CSVLTGGDEKLFF. CDR3 bases: TGCAGCGTTCTGACAGGGGGCGATGAAAAACTGTTTTTT.

Concerning this clone itself: A junction end diverges from the germline sequence, so it may reflect a read error. The chain recombines TRBV7-2 with TRBJ1-5, with D possibly matching TRBD1 (6 bases). The CDR3 loop spans 15 amino acids. Germline loops: CDR1 SGHTA, CDR2 FQGNSA. CDR3 loop: CACSWNRVGNQPQHF. CDR3 nucleotide sequence: TGTGCCTGCAGCTGGAACAGGGTCGGCAATCAGCCCCAGCATTTT.

This clone was found a few times. This chain uses TRBV5-1 with TRBJ1-1; 7 nucleotides align to TRBD1. The V gene end was trimmed by 1 base and the J gene end by 4 bases; junction bases not matched to a gene: 1. CDR3 size: 13 residues. The germline V gene has CDR1 SGHRS and CDR2 YFSETQ. The CDR3 is CASSLTGATEAFF. DNA of the CDR3: TGCGCCAGCAGCTTGACAGGGGCCACTGAAGCTTTCTTT. The full variable domain, rest sourced from reference TRBV5-1 and TRBJ1-1, is KAGVTQTPRYLIKTRGQQVTLSCSPISGHRSVSWYQQTPGQGLQFLFEYFSETQRNKGNFPGRFSGRQFSNSRSEMNVSTLELGDSALYLCASSLTGATEAFFGQGTRLTVV.

V gene TRBV18 combines with J gene TRBJ2-3, with TRBD1 as a possible D gene (5 bases). The CDR3 has 18 amino acids. Germline loops: CDR1 KGHSH, CDR2 LQKENI. Trimming removed 2 bases at V and 3 bases at J, with 21 bases between. CDR3 in DNA: TGTGCCAGCTCACCATTCCTGCGGCTAGGGGAAGGGACAGATACGCAGTATTTT. As protein: CASSPFLRLGEGTDTQYF.

V is TRBV29-1 and J is TRBJ2-7; TRBD1 agrees at 8 bases. The trim removed 6 bases at V and 2 bases at J, leaving 12 bases unmatched. The CDR3 loop spans 15 amino acids. Germline V gene lookup returns CDR1 SQVTM and CDR2 ANQGSEA. CDR3 nucleotides: TGCAGCGTACTCCCAGGGACAGGATTGCCCTACGAGCAGTACTTC. Amino acid sequence: CSVLPGTGLPYEQYF.

The J gene is TRBJ2-1, the V gene TRBV5-1; possibly TRBD2 for D (6 bases). The CDR3 length is 13 residues. From germline, CDR1 is SGHRS and CDR2 YFSETQ. V dropped 5 bases and J dropped 0 bases, with 6 bases sitting between them. The DNA for the CDR3 is TGCGCCAGCAGGCGGGACTCCTACAATGAGCAGTTCTTC. It translates to CASRRDSYNEQFF.

This clone appeared once. As DNA, the CDR3 is TGTGCCAGCAGCGTAGTTGTTAGCGGGAGGACCAATGAGCAGTTCTTC. Amino acids: CASSVVVSGRTNEQFF. J is TRBJ2-1 and V is TRBV9, with TRBD2 matching over 10 bases. The CDR3 is made up of 16 amino acids. CDR1 is SGDLS and CDR2 is YYNGEE in the germline V gene. V dropped 0 bases and J dropped 6; count of bases not matched to a gene: 6. Together with reference TRBV9 and TRBJ2-1, the CDR3 gives the full variable domain: DSGVTQTPKHLITATGQRVTLRCSPRSGDLSVYWYQQSLDQGLQFLIQYYNGEERAKGNILERFSAQQFPDLHSELNLSSLELGDSALYFCASSVVVSGRTNEQFFGPGTRLTVL.

The chain uses TRBV7-2 and TRBJ2-7, with 12 positions matching TRBD2. After removal of 5 bases from V and 3 bases from J, the junction contained 5 bases not matched to a gene. CDR3 length: 15 residues. Looked up from germline, CDR1 is SGHTA and CDR2 is FQGNSA. CDR3 in DNA: TGTGCCAGCAGCACGACTAGCGGGAGTAGCTACGAGCAGTACGTC. It is translated as CASSTTSGSSYEQYV.